This entry concerns a single T cell receptor beta chain. This clone was counted between two and nine times. Its antigen is currently not known. No base quality values were provided; no much bigger clone lies one nucleotide off. These data belong to a study of cytomegalovirus exposure and HLA in healthy donors (dated by TCRdb to about 2017). Regarding the study in general: According to an earlier analysis of around 600 of the donors, about 179 million T cells yielded roughly 110 million unique TCR beta sequences and 276 Gb of sequence data. Approximately 310 gigabases of sequencing data and approximately 92 million unique TCR sequences made up an early release that covered approximately 650 HLA-typed donors. The genetic ancestry cluster associated with self-reported Caucasian donors included roughly 84% of the 300 to 450 genotyped donors. The study aimed to test whether cataloging public T cell receptors could reveal signatures of past pathogen exposure. Using immunosequencing, the study profiled T cell repertoires from 666 subjects and related those repertoires to cytomegalovirus serostatus. A separate validation cohort of roughly 130 different subjects was used in addition to the roughly 700-subject first cohort. High-throughput TCR immunosequencing, statistical association of individual TCRs with disease status, and machine learning were combined to predict cytomegalovirus infection status. In a later analysis, previously published TCR beta repertoires from about 670 donors were re-analyzed and high-resolution HLA genotyping was added so that TCR occurrence patterns could be studied. Rather than using new phenotypic data, the later analysis identified candidate immune exposures from TCR beta sequences and from how often those sequences occurred across donors. An earlier analysis of 500 to 650 of the donors applied high-throughput TCR beta sequencing to assess whether each TCR beta V gene segment acted as functional or pseudogenic. Donor age, sex, ethnicity and CMV serostatus were compiled together with the repertoire data. In a later genetic analysis, genome-wide SNP genotypes for about 55% of the roughly 700 donors were used, and that subset was treated as a discovery cohort. Every repertoire in the discovery cohort had been generated on one and the same sequencing platform. Both class I and class II loci were covered by HLA typing, at four-digit resolution. Typing coverage differed by locus: A, B, C, DRB1 and DQB1 were typed in roughly 620-630 donors, DQA1 in 522, DPA1 in approximately 610, and DPB1 in 450 to 490. A handful of DR-DQ haplotypes were handled as single units for association and clustering because linkage in the cohort was strong. Across 398 genotyped donors of the cohort, an average of approximately 200,000 unique TCR beta nucleotide sequences per donor were sequenced, and 15% to 20% of those sequences were non-productive. Summary of the overall study and its limitations: HLA typing was unavailable for some donors at each locus, so association tests used only the typed subset. The classifier was reported to diagnose cytomegalovirus status with high specificity and sensitivity in both the original and validation cohorts. Linkage disequilibrium might explain the correlated functional status among segregating V segments, but an unknown experimental factor could not be ruled out. According to a later analysis, parvovirus B19, influenza, CMV and Epstein-Barr virus appeared linked to several top co-occurrence clusters. According to a later analysis, most CMV-associated TCR beta chains appeared to be HLA-restricted, and the HLA associations seemed to be driven largely by CMV exposure. The authors suggested that the approach could potentially be extended to other disease states and immunological phenotypes. A total of 150 to 200 TCR beta chains were listed by the study as associated with cytomegalovirus. When HLA alleles, especially DR and DQ, strongly co-occurred, TCR associations were difficult to assign to individual alleles. Because counts were too low, 15 to 20 rarely observed V segments, including chromosome 9 orphons, were excluded from the earlier analysis of 587 of the donors. In vitro tests confirmed that a few of the cytomegalovirus-associated TCR beta chains recognize cytomegalovirus antigens. Broadly in line with IMGT annotations, most TCR beta V segments showed up in productive rearrangements about 87% or about 30% of the time in an earlier analysis of approximately 640 of the donors. Presence/absence analyses assumed roughly uniform sequencing depth across donors, an assumption that may not hold. A later analysis associated 16,951 TCR beta sequences with specific HLA alleles at a false discovery rate of 0.05. The 87-base-pair reads could not distinguish some IMGT-functional V segments, including TRBV6-2 and TRBV6-3, so those segments were excluded. The cohort was sequenced for TCR beta chains only, and without alpha or paired-chain data the features that could be detected were limited. Immune exposure information for the cohort was limited to CMV serostatus. A further reported finding was that TCR beta sequences accurately predicted the HLA-A and HLA-B alleles for most subjects in the first cohort. Most TCR sequences were seen in very few donors, while some public TCRs were found in many individuals. In a later analysis, HLA-associated TCR beta chains showed more clonal expansion and lower generation probabilities than non-associated chains that were equally common. In a later analysis, the rate of TCR association differed among HLA loci, with DRB1 alleles having the most associated TCRs and HLA-C alleles having the fewest. A later genetic analysis associated a missense DCLRE1C variant with V-gene and J-gene trimming of TCR beta chains, and an independent cohort replicated the association. A cluster of highly shared sequence variants was judged likely to represent a technical artifact of the sequencing pipeline. Compared with the approximately 720-donor mean, donors in an Asian-associated ancestry cluster had fewer N-insertions in productive TCRs, according to a later genetic analysis.

Receptor amplification or capture employed the immunoSEQ multiplex PCR assay. For the multiplex PCR, a mixture combining 60 forward primers for TCR Vbeta segments and 13 reverse primers for TCR Jbeta segments was used. The CDR3 region of rearranged TCR beta genes was amplified from genomic DNA with a multiplex PCR assay. On the Illumina HiSeq System, the amplified TCR beta libraries were sequenced as 87-base-pair reads. In the original analysis: A later analysis counted about 76 million unique TCR beta chains across the 666 repertoires, and about 10 million of these chains were shared by at least two donors. To remove PCR and sequencing errors, raw reads were error-corrected and collapsed into unique sequences using a nearest-neighbor algorithm that merged closely related sequences. CDR3 sequences were aligned to IMGT reference sequences to assign V, D and J gene segments. For a sequence to be retained, a match of at least six nucleotides to both a V gene segment and a J gene segment was required. A rearrangement counted as productive if the CDR3 had no stop codons and remained in frame with V and J, and every other rearrangement counted as non-productive. Following IMGT convention, CDR3 was defined as the stretch from the second conserved V-encoded cysteine to the conserved J-encoded phenylalanine. Sequences without an unambiguous match to a single V gene segment were excluded from the earlier analysis of a few hundred of the donors. In an earlier analysis of 450 to 700 of the donors, V segments were called functional above 56.7% productive rearrangements and were called segregating when the between-donor standard deviation exceeded 5%. To diagnose cytomegalovirus status from the catalog of TCR beta chain sequences, a statistical classification framework was built. In a later analysis, TCR nucleotide sequences were compared against IMGT/GENE-DB human TR gene sequences so that V and J genes could be assigned. A later analysis assigned CDR3 sequences and most-parsimonious VDJ recombination scenarios with the TCRdist pipeline. A later analysis defined each TCR beta chain by its CDR3 amino acid sequence plus V-gene family, and excluded reads lacking a unique V-gene family. As a way to deal with suspected cross-contamination and a sequencing artifact, a later analysis dropped 592 nucleotide sequences that were highly shared and had low generation probability. A later analysis calculated a clonal expansion index for each public chain from normalized within-repertoire ranks of inferred template counts. In a later analysis, generation probabilities were computed with a VDJ recombination model fitted to out-of-frame rearrangements, and the resulting probabilities were checked against IGoR. In a later analysis, hypergeometric tests were used to score TCR-TCR, TCR-HLA and TCR-CMV co-occurrence, with a repertoire-size bias correction applied to TCR pairs. To estimate false discovery rates, a later analysis permuted the HLA or CMV assignments 20 times. A later analysis grouped co-occurring TCRs with DBSCAN, adding TCRdist sequence similarity when clustering within HLA-allele-positive subsets. Repertoires with fewer than 30,000 or more than 120,000 public chains were left out of co-occurrence clustering, as were several repertoires with anomalous nucleotide sharing. The table was pulled from immuneACCESS by TCRdb, which kept in-frame rearrangements only. Such tables lose some clones; where checked, under half of the loss comes from unresolved V genes, and the rest has no known cause. V and J calls plus clone size are reproduced from that table; the DNA served to infer D and trimming. This sample is represented by 55,000 to 80,000 clones; roughly four fifths of them were singletons. The ten largest account for approximately 13% of the sample.

V trim: 2 bases; J trim: 5 bases; unmatched bases: 6. The germline V gene supplies CDR1 MNHNS and CDR2 SASEGT. The CDR3 measures 15 amino acids from cysteine to phenylalanine. Solely the CDR3 DNA is kept, with 45 bases framed from the first base. The cohort comprised 670 or so healthy bone marrow donors. All cohort members were sampled while nominally healthy, although unrecorded immune exposures were likely present. The donor tested CMV seronegative, placing the donor among the roughly 340 seronegative members of the cohort. A peripheral blood sample was provided by each donor, and peripheral blood mononuclear cells were used for TCR beta sequencing. Genomic DNA was extracted from the blood cell samples with the Qiagen DNeasy Blood Extraction Kit.

The receptor was isolated from a man aged 65 to 85 in good health and CMV-seronegative. The chain is encoded by TRBV6-1 joined to TRBJ1-3; TRBD1 lines up with 7 middle nucleotides. The source material was PBMCs. CDR3 region: CASSEKATGRNTIYF. Here is the DNA: TGTGCCAGCAGTGAAAAGGCGACAGGGAGAAACACCATATATTTT.